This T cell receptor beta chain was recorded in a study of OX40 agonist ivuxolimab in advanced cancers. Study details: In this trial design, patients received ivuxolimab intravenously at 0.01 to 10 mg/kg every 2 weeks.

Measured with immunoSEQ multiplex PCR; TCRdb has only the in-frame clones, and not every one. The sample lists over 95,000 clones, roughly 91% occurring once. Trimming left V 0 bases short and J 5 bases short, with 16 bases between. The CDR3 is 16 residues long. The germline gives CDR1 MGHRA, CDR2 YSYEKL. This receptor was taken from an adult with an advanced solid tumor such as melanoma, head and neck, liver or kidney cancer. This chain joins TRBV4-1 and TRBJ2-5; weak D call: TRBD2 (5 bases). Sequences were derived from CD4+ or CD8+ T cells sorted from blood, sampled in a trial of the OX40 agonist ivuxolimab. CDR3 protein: CASSQEGRGRGETQYF. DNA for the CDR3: TGCGCCAGCAGCCAAGAGGGAAGAGGGAGAGGCGAGACCCAGTACTTC.